This TCR beta chain was identified in a study of cytomegalovirus exposure and HLA in healthy donors. Findings and caveats of the study: The investigators catalogued 160 or so TCR beta chains as cytomegalovirus-associated. An analysis done earlier found most TCR beta V segments productive about 87% or about 30% of the time.

Looked up from germline, CDR1 is MNHNS and CDR2 is SASEGT. There are 15 residues in the CDR3. The ends were cut back, 3 bases at V and 3 bases at J, with 12 bases in the middle. Worth noting for this clone: Its matching antigen is unknown.

Vbeta (60) and Jbeta (13) primers were used in the PCR. Produced via immunoSEQ multiplex PCR; TCRdb's table is partial and in-frame only. The sample holds about 170,000 clones, roughly 84% seen once. This sequence joins TRBV6-1 and TRBJ2-1; perhaps TRBD2 as D (5 bases). Sequenced input: PBMCs. This clonotype was sampled from a man aged 25 to 45 in good health and CMV-seropositive. CDR3 in amino acids: CASSEDFRYYNEQFF. The CDR3 coding sequence is TGTGCCAGCAGTGAGGACTTCCGTTACTACAATGAGCAGTTCTTC.